Below, 28 T cell receptor beta chains from the same sample are listed, as sequenced in a study of T cell responses to AZD1222 COVID-19 vaccine. Only in-frame clones appear in the TCRdb table, and some are missing; sequencing was by immunoSEQ multiplex PCR. The profile covers fewer than 300,000 clones, with 90% to 95% appearing a single time and approximately 0.52% taken by the ten largest. Sequences were derived from peripheral blood, sampled on day 0 of AZD1222 vaccination. These receptors were collected from an adult in good health.

CDR3 DNA: TGTGCCAGTAGTATAGATAGAGGCCCGTCAGGCCATCCCGGGGAGCTGTTTTTT. Translating gives CASSIDRGPSGHPGELFF. The chain links TRBV19 to TRBJ2-2, with D hard to call. Trimming removed 0 bases at V and 6 bases at J, with 20 bases between. This CDR3 has 18 amino acids. In germline, CDR1 is LNHDA, CDR2 SQIVND (reference sequence).

Points on this clone: Mismatch with germline at one junction end may stem from a read error. V and J are TRBV19 and TRBJ2-3; 7 bases are a match to TRBD1. CDR3 length: 14 residues. Germline CDR1 LNHDA, CDR2 SQIVND (reference sequence). The CDR3 here is CASSVDRDTDTQYF. CDR3 nucleotides: TGTGCCAGTAGTGTAGACAGGGACACAGATACGCAGTATTTT.

This clone has just one count. The rearrangement uses TRBV27 and TRBJ1-1; tentative D call: TRBD1 (6 bases). The CDR3 spans 13 residues. V lost 8 bases to trimming and J lost 3 bases, with 13 bases between them. Germline CDR1 is MNHEY and CDR2 is SMNVEV (reference sequence). CDR3 in DNA: TGTGCCAGCCAGGGGTGGAAGGACACTGAAGCTTTCTTT. Its protein product is CASQGWKDTEAFF.

The chain couples TRBV10-3 to TRBJ2-7; D might be TRBD2 (5 bases). The CDR3 totals 14 residues. V was cut by 6 bases and J by 2 bases, with 14 bases left in between. Germline loops: CDR1 ENHRY, CDR2 SYGVKD. The CDR3: CAISQADQTYEQYF. The DNA for the CDR3 is TGTGCCATCAGCCAAGCGGACCAAACCTACGAGCAGTACTTC.

CDR3 bases: TGTGCCAGCAGCTTGCGGCTAGCGGGAGGGTCAGATACGCAGTATTTT. The encoded protein is CASSLRLAGGSDTQYF. The genes are TRBV5-6 and TRBJ2-3; 12 nucleotides agree with TRBD2. J gave up 4 bases and V 1 base, and 4 bases lay outside the gene matches. The CDR3 spans 16 residues. Per germline, CDR1 SGHDT and CDR2 YYEEEE.

V gene TRBV29-1 combines with J gene TRBJ1-1; D gene unclear. The CDR3 is made up of 11 amino acids. The germline V and J ends were trimmed by 3 bases and 1 base, with 3 bases remaining between them. Germline CDR1 and CDR2: SQVTM and ANQGSEA. The CDR3 region has the DNA TGCAGCGTTGACAGGAACACTGAAGCTTTCTTT. The encoded protein is CSVDRNTEAFF. Looking up the rest from reference TRBV29-1 and TRBJ1-1 gives the full variable domain: SAVISQKPSRDICQRGTSLTIQCQVDSQVTMMFWYRQQPGQSLTLIATANQGSEATYESGFVIDKFPISRPNLTFSTLTVSNMSPEDSSIYLCSVDRNTEAFFGQGTRLTVV.

The rearrangement joins TRBV19 to TRBJ1-5, with TRBD1 as a possible D gene (5 bases). V lost 5 bases, J lost 5 bases, and 16 bases lay in between. This CDR3 is built from 15 residues. The germline gives CDR1 LNHDA, CDR2 SQIVND (reference sequence). In nucleotides, the CDR3 is TGTGCCAGTAGTTCGTCCGGGACCTGGGATCAGCCCCAGCATTTT. Its protein product is CASSSSGTWDQPQHF. The full variable domain, with the rest looked up from reference TRBV19 and TRBJ1-5, is DGGITQSPKYLFRKEGQNVTLSCEQNLNHDAMYWYRQDPGQGLRLIYYSQIVNDFQKGDIAEGYSVSREKKESFPLTVTSAQKNPTAFYLCASSSSGTWDQPQHFGDGTRLSIL.

This chain joins TRBV2 and TRBJ2-5; weak D call: TRBD1 (6 bases). CDR3 size: 14 residues. The germline CDR1 and CDR2 sequences are SNHLY and FYNNEI. V lost 5 bases, J lost 3 bases, and 13 bases lay in between. This chain's CDR3 is CASSSDRTEETQYF. In nucleotides, the CDR3 is TGTGCCAGCAGTTCAGACAGGACTGAAGAGACCCAGTACTTC.

The chain employs TRBV28 and TRBJ2-7; TRBD1 agrees at 7 bases. Germline lookup yields CDR1 MDHEN and CDR2 SYDVKM. This CDR3 contains 15 residues. Trimming at V came to 10 bases and at J to 2 bases, leaving 14 bases not matched to a gene. CDR3 region: CATRNRQGSPYEQYF. The CDR3 DNA sequence: TGTGCCACCCGAAACCGACAGGGATCCCCCTACGAGCAGTACTTC.

The chain couples TRBV7-9 to TRBJ2-7, with D maybe TRBD1 (6 bases). This CDR3 region has 12 residues. Trimming removed 6 bases from V and 4 bases from J, with 10 bases in between. The V gene's germline CDR1 is SEHNR and CDR2 FQNEAQ (reference sequence). CDR3 in amino acids: CASSLQGYEQYF. The CDR3 DNA is TGTGCCAGCAGTCTACAGGGTTACGAGCAGTACTTC.

The chain has TRBV7-9 and TRBJ1-2; TRBD1 agrees at 7 bases. The CDR3 is 14 residues long. V shed 3 bases, J shed 4 bases, and the junction held 5 bases outside the gene matches. The germline gives CDR1 SEHNR, CDR2 FQNEAQ (reference sequence). CDR3 coding DNA: TGTGCCAGCAGCTTTCGGACAGGAGGCTATGGCTACACCTTC. Its translation is CASSFRTGGYGYTF.

This chain connects TRBV2 to TRBJ2-7, with D unresolved. Germline V CDR1 and CDR2: SNHLY, FYNNEI. This CDR3 comprises 12 residues. V lost 7 bases, J lost 3 bases, and 10 bases lay in between. The CDR3 protein is CASNNEIYEQYF. CDR3 coding DNA: TGTGCCAGCAACAACGAGATCTACGAGCAGTACTTC.

This clone showed up just once. The V call is TRBV9, the J call TRBJ1-1; perhaps TRBD1 as D (5 bases). This CDR3 has 13 amino acids. From germline, CDR1 is SGDLS and CDR2 YYNGEE. V was pared by 1 base and J by 4 bases, with 8 bases between. The CDR3 protein is CASSVIGTTEAFF. The CDR3 DNA follows: TGTGCCAGCAGCGTAATAGGGACCACTGAAGCTTTCTTT.

The genes are TRBV6-5 and TRBJ2-7, with D perhaps matching TRBD1 (6 bases). The CDR3 runs to 15 residues. With 5 bases removed from V and 3 bases from J, the gap between germline ends came to 17 bases. CDR1 is MNHEY and CDR2 is SVGAGI in the germline V gene. CDR3 in amino acids: CASSRGAVRGYEQYF. In DNA, the CDR3 is TGTGCCAGCAGTCGAGGGGCTGTCAGGGGCTACGAGCAGTACTTC.

The chain carries TRBV7-9 and TRBJ1-4, with unresolved D. CDR1 is SEHNR and CDR2 is FQNEAQ in the germline V gene (reference sequence). Between the trimmed V and J ends, which lost 8 bases and 0 bases, there was a span of 13 bases. This CDR3 comprises 15 residues. The CDR3 loop reads CASGPYRATNEKLFF. CDR3 bases: TGTGCCAGCGGACCCTACAGAGCAACTAATGAAAAACTGTTTTTT.

V and J are TRBV15 and TRBJ2-5; D unclear. Deletions cut 5 bases from V and 2 bases from J, with 6 bases between. The CDR3 covers 12 residues. CDR1 LNHNV and CDR2 YYDKDF come from the germline V gene (reference sequence). The CDR3 loop reads CATSVDQETQYF. The CDR3 DNA reads TGTGCCACCAGCGTGGATCAAGAGACCCAGTACTTC.

The chain links TRBV5-4 to TRBJ2-7; 10 bases align to TRBD1. This CDR3 is 15 amino acids long. Germline V gene sequence: CDR1 SGHNT, CDR2 YYREEE (reference sequence). Trimming took 3 bases from V and 6 from J; bases not matched to a gene: 9. CDR3 protein: CASSSRDRGVSEQYF. CDR3 bases: TGTGCCAGCAGCTCCCGGGACAGGGGTGTCAGCGAGCAGTACTTC.

This rearrangement joins TRBV18 to TRBJ2-5; 12 positions agree with TRBD2. V shed 3 bases, J shed 5 bases, and the junction held 7 bases outside the gene matches. CDR1 and CDR2 (germline): KGHSH, LQKENI. This CDR3 region has 16 residues. The CDR3 here is CASSPPSGGAAETQYF. CDR3 coding DNA: TGTGCCAGCTCACCTCCTAGCGGGGGGGCCGCGGAGACCCAGTACTTC.

The chain joins TRBV5-8 to TRBJ1-1, with D uncertain. Trimming shortened V by 2 bases and J by 13 bases, and 18 bases separated the two germline ends. The CDR3 runs to 13 residues. Looked up from germline, CDR1 is SGHTS and CDR2 is YDEGEE. CDR3 protein: CASSFFGANLDFF. The CDR3 nucleotides are TGTGCCAGCAGCTTCTTTGGCGCTAATTTGGATTTCTTT.

The rearrangement links TRBV7-9 to TRBJ2-1; D remains ambiguous. The CDR3 totals 16 residues. V was cut by 5 bases and J by 3 bases, with 17 bases left in between. Germline values: CDR1 SEHNR, CDR2 FQNEAQ (reference sequence). CDR3 in DNA: TGTGCCAGCAGCAAGATTGAACGGGCATACTACAATGAGCAGTTCTTC. This codes for CASSKIERAYYNEQFF.

The chain links TRBV10-2 to TRBJ2-1; 8 nucleotides match TRBD2. V shed 0 bases and J 10 bases; nucleotides not matched to a gene: 5. The CDR3 is 14 residues long. Germline V gives CDR1 WSHSY, CDR2 SAAADI. CDR3 sequence reads: CASSESGGGREQFF. As DNA, the CDR3 is TGCGCCAGCAGTGAGTCCGGGGGGGGCCGCGAGCAGTTCTTC.

In this sample, this clone turned up a few times. The chain recombines TRBV9 with TRBJ1-3; 8 bases are shared with TRBD1. The CDR3 is made up of 17 amino acids. The ends lost 0 bases at V and 4 bases at J; junction bases unmatched: 9. The germline gives CDR1 SGDLS, CDR2 YYNGEE. CDR3 amino acids: CASSVAHAGGSGNTIYF. The CDR3, as DNA: TGTGCCAGCAGCGTAGCTCATGCAGGGGGCTCCGGAAACACCATATATTTT. Filled out from reference TRBV9 and TRBJ1-3, the complete variable domain reads DSGVTQTPKHLITATGQRVTLRCSPRSGDLSVYWYQQSLDQGLQFLIQYYNGEERAKGNILERFSAQQFPDLHSELNLSSLELGDSALYFCASSVAHAGGSGNTIYFGEGSWLTVV.

A single count supports this clone. This chain links TRBV3-1 (or the pseudogene TRBV3-2) with TRBJ2-7; 10 nucleotides match TRBD1. After removal of 3 bases from V and 5 bases from J, the junction contained 4 bases not matched to a gene. This CDR3 is 14 amino acids long. In germline, CDR1 is LGHDT, CDR2 YNNKEL (reference sequence). CDR3 region: CASSHWDRGNEQYF. The CDR3 DNA sequence: TGTGCCAGCAGCCATTGGGACAGGGGTAACGAGCAGTACTTC.

This chain links TRBV28 with TRBJ1-4; D unresolved. V was trimmed by 7 bases and J by 8 bases, leaving 17 bases between them. Germline loops: CDR1 MDHEN, CDR2 SYDVKM. This CDR3 has 14 amino acids. Written as DNA, the CDR3 is TGTGCCAGCACCCATACTCACGGGAGGGAAAAACTGTTTTTT. Its translation: CASTHTHGREKLFF.

The gene calls are TRBV5-1 and TRBJ1-2, with D unresolved. The germline V gene has CDR1 SGHRS and CDR2 YFSETQ. V was trimmed by 1 base and J by 4 bases, leaving 11 bases between them. The CDR3 length is 14 residues. Here the CDR3 reads CASSLREGAYGYTF. In nucleotides, the CDR3 is TGCGCCAGCAGCTTGAGGGAGGGTGCCTATGGCTACACCTTC.

This clone was counted a single time. The chain carries TRBV15 and TRBJ2-1; the match to TRBD1 covers 7 bases. The germline V gene encodes CDR1 LNHNV and CDR2 YYDKDF (reference sequence). V was pared by 0 bases and J by 7 bases, with 12 bases of the junction left unmatched. CDR3 length: 17 residues. The CDR3 bases are TGTGCCACCAGCAGAGATTACAGGGGCGTATGGCGGAATGAGCAGTTCTTC. Translation: CATSRDYRGVWRNEQFF.

This chain links TRBV7-9 with TRBJ1-3; the match to TRBD1 covers 9 bases. Trimming at V came to 1 base and at J to 3 bases, leaving 1 base not matched to a gene. CDR3 length equals 15 residues. CDR1 is SEHNR, CDR2 FQNEAQ, per germline (reference sequence). The DNA of the CDR3 is TGTGCCAGCAGCTTAGGGACAGGGGATGGAAACACCATATATTTT. This encodes CASSLGTGDGNTIYF.

The chain carries TRBV5-8 and TRBJ1-1; possible D gene TRBD1, 5 bases. The ends were cut back, 2 bases at V and 3 bases at J, with 14 bases in the middle. The germline V gene encodes CDR1 SGHTS and CDR2 YDEGEE. The CDR3 consists of 15 residues. The CDR3 region has the DNA TGTGCCAGCAGCTTCCGGCAGGGAGGGTACACTGAAGCTTTCTTT. This translates into CASSFRQGGYTEAFF.